Each of the 20 T cell receptor beta chains below was sequenced from the same sample in a study of T cells after yellow fever vaccination. A single record per CDR3 protein comes from TCRdb applying MiXCR to the 5' RACE reads. The table records more than 300,000 distinct CDR3 sequences, about 6.9% of them present only once. The specimen comprised PBMCs, sampled around 45 days after the first yellow fever vaccination. The origin of the receptors is a man aged 18 to 29 who received the YFV17D yellow fever vaccine.

The sample holds a few counts of this clonotype. The rearrangement uses TRBV3-1 and TRBJ2-5; 10 bases map to TRBD2. The length of the CDR3 is 16 residues. V trimming: 4 bases; J trimming: 0 bases; junction bases outside the gene matches: 5. Germline V gene lookup returns CDR1 LGHDT and CDR2 YNNKEL (reference sequence). The CDR3 spells CASSPLAGANQETQYF. The CDR3 bases are TGTGCCAGCAGCCCTCTAGCGGGGGCCAACCAAGAGACCCAGTACTTC.

This clonotype has at least ten counts. V gene TRBV28 combines with J gene TRBJ2-7; no clear D. Germline V CDR1 and CDR2: MDHEN, SYDVKM. The CDR3 runs 14 residues. Trimming took off 1 base at V and 3 bases at J, with 10 bases between the two ends. The CDR3 reads CASSLLVASYEQYV. DNA of the CDR3: TGTGCCAGCAGTTTATTAGTTGCCAGCTACGAGCAGTACGTC.

The V and J genes are TRBV29-1 and TRBJ1-1; D uncertain. The V gene lost 6 bases and the J gene lost 0 bases, with 8 bases spanning the gap. Germline assignment: CDR1 SQVTM and CDR2 ANQGSEA. This CDR3 has 12 amino acids. Written as DNA, the CDR3 is TGCAGCGTAGCGGCCCTGAACACTGAAGCTTTCTTT. Protein product: CSVAALNTEAFF.

The V gene is TRBV5-1, the J gene TRBJ1-1, with 11 bases fitting TRBD1. The CDR3 spans 17 residues. J was trimmed by 0 bases and V by 4 bases; bases with no gene match: 8. Looked up from germline, CDR1 is SGHRS and CDR2 is YFSETQ. The CDR3 nucleotides read TGCGCCAGCAGCCCCGGACAGGGGGCTTCGGTGAACACTGAAGCTTTCTTT. This gives the protein CASSPGQGASVNTEAFF.

Only a few counts were recorded for this clonotype. The CDR3: CSGGQHYNEQFF. The CDR3 DNA reads as TGCAGTGGGGGACAGCACTACAATGAGCAGTTCTTC. The V gene is TRBV20-1, the J gene TRBJ2-1, with TRBD1 matching over 7 bases. The CDR3 runs 12 residues. Trimming at V came to 7 bases and at J to 3 bases, leaving 3 bases not matched to a gene. Germline V CDR1 and CDR2: DFQATT, SNEGSKA (reference sequence).

This clonotype was recorded a few times. The V call is TRBV7-2, the J call TRBJ2-7, with 15 bases fitting TRBD2. Germline CDR1 and CDR2: SGHTA and FQGNSA. The CDR3 is 17 residues long. Trimming at V came to 5 bases and at J to 7 bases, leaving 12 bases not matched to a gene. The CDR3 nucleotides are TGTGCCAGCAGCATCTCCGGGACTAGCGGGGGGAGGGGTGAGCAGTACTTC. Translation gives CASSISGTSGGRGEQYF.

This clonotype has a handful of counts. This chain joins TRBV5-1 and TRBJ2-1; D possibly corresponds to TRBD2 (6 bases). The CDR3 runs to 13 residues. The germline gives CDR1 SGHRS, CDR2 YFSETQ. Between the trimmed V and J ends, which lost 2 bases and 7 bases, there was a span of 10 bases. This CDR3 reads CASSFQGGNEQFF. The CDR3 region has the DNA TGCGCCAGCAGCTTTCAGGGAGGAAATGAGCAGTTCTTC.

This clonotype was counted a few times. The genes are TRBV14 and TRBJ2-5; D tentatively reads TRBD1 or TRBD2 (5 bases each). Between the trimmed V and J ends, which lost 3 bases and 5 bases, there was a span of 7 bases. The CDR3 is 12 amino acids. Looked up from germline, CDR1 is SGHDN and CDR2 is FVKESK. The CDR3 DNA follows: TGTGCCAGCAGCCACAGGGAGGAGACCCAGTACTTC. Protein: CASSHREETQYF.

In its sample, this clonotype was seen a few times. The chain recombines TRBV5-6 with TRBJ1-2; D call uncertain. Deletions cut 1 base from V and 3 bases from J, with 10 bases between. The germline V gene encodes CDR1 SGHDT and CDR2 YYEEEE. This CDR3 has 14 amino acids. CDR3 sequence reads: CASSLWQNDYGYTF. The CDR3 DNA follows: TGTGCCAGCAGCTTGTGGCAGAACGACTATGGCTACACCTTC.

The rearrangement joins TRBV2 to TRBJ1-2, with D possibly matching TRBD1 (6 bases). The CDR3 sequence is 14 residues long. From germline, CDR1 is SNHLY and CDR2 FYNNEI. The V and J ends lost 4 bases and 6 bases respectively, with 15 bases between them. Written as DNA, the CDR3 is TGTGCCAGCAGTGCCCTCCAGGGGCGCGATGGCTACACCTTC. It translates to CASSALQGRDGYTF.

V usage is TRBV12-3 or TRBV12-4 and J usage is TRBJ2-4; D uncertain. V dropped 7 bases and J dropped 7 bases, with 14 bases sitting between them. This CDR3 contains 13 residues. CDR3 in DNA: TGTGCCAGCACCCCCCAGGTCTCGAACATTCAGTACTTC. Encoded protein: CASTPQVSNIQYF.

This clonotype was seen repeatedly, ten times or more. The genes are TRBV12-3 or TRBV12-4 and TRBJ1-3; D may be TRBD1 (5 bases). Trimming removed 6 bases at V and 4 bases at J, with 13 bases between. This CDR3 region has 14 residues. The CDR3 DNA sequence: TGTGCCAGCAGCTCAGGGTATCGGGGAAACACCATATATTTT. It encodes CASSSGYRGNTIYF.

This clonotype was seen at least ten times. The CDR3 spells CASSLVHRDIYTGELFF. The CDR3 bases are TGTGCCAGCAGCTTAGTCCACCGGGACATCTACACCGGGGAGCTGTTTTTT. V is TRBV7-2 and J is TRBJ2-2, with a possible D match to TRBD1 (6 bases). This CDR3 has 17 residues. Germline V gene lookup returns CDR1 SGHTA and CDR2 FQGNSA. V lost 1 base and J 3 bases, leaving 15 bases between the germline ends.

This clonotype appeared a few times. The genes are TRBV12-3 or TRBV12-4 and TRBJ1-2; a possible D gene is TRBD1 (6 bases). V lost 4 bases and J 14 bases, leaving 17 bases between the germline ends. CDR3 length: 12 amino acids. The CDR3 region has the DNA TGTGCCAGCAGTTCAGGGGTGAGGGGATTTACCTTC. Translated: CASSSGVRGFTF.

The chain links TRBV5-6 to TRBJ2-3; tentatively, D is TRBD2 (6 bases). The ends were cut back, 5 bases at V and 4 bases at J, with 14 bases in the middle. Germline CDR1 SGHDT, CDR2 YYEEEE. CDR3 length: 14 amino acids. In nucleotides, the CDR3 is TGTGCCAGCAGTTTCCGCGGGGCTTCAGATACGCAGTATTTT. Translation gives CASSFRGASDTQYF.

This clonotype was detected a few times. The V gene is TRBV20-1, the J gene TRBJ2-1, with D tentatively TRBD1 (5 bases). The CDR3 has 15 amino acids. Germline V gene sequence: CDR1 DFQATT, CDR2 SNEGSKA (reference sequence). Trimming removed 0 bases at V and 8 bases at J, with 17 bases between. The CDR3 DNA sequence: TGCAGTGCTAGAGATCTGAATAGGGGCCCGGATGAGCAGTTCTTC. Residues: CSARDLNRGPDEQFF.

The chain recombines TRBV15 with TRBJ2-1; 9 bases fit TRBD2. Germline values: CDR1 LNHNV, CDR2 YYDKDF (reference sequence). V was pared by 0 bases and J by 7 bases, with 16 bases of the junction left unmatched. The CDR3 spans 19 residues. The DNA of the CDR3 is TGTGCCACCAGCAGAGATTGGGTCTACGTCCAGCGGGGGGAGAATGAGCAGTTCTTC. Translation gives CATSRDWVYVQRGENEQFF.

This clonotype was observed a handful of times. The chain combines TRBV5-1 with TRBJ2-5; D gene uncertain. CDR1 is SGHRS and CDR2 is YFSETQ in the germline V gene. Trimming stripped 4 bases from V and 1 base from J, with 11 bases between. The CDR3 is 14 residues long. In nucleotides, the CDR3 is TGCGCCAGCAGCCCAGTCTTGCTCCAAGAGACCCAGTACTTC. Its protein product is CASSPVLLQETQYF.

This clonotype appeared many times. The chain couples TRBV7-8 to TRBJ2-5, with 7 nucleotides matching TRBD1. With 5 bases clipped from V and 4 bases from J, the junction kept 7 bases outside the gene matches. Germline CDR1 is SGHVS and CDR2 is FQNEAQ. CDR3 length equals 14 residues. The CDR3 DNA sequence: TGTGCCAGCAGCGACCGGACAGGTAGAGAGACCCAGTACTTC. This sequence encodes CASSDRTGRETQYF.

Only a few counts were recorded for this clonotype. J is TRBJ1-4 and V is TRBV29-1; 7 bases match TRBD1. In germline, CDR1 is SQVTM, CDR2 ANQGSEA. CDR3 length: 14 residues. V lost 5 bases, J lost 0 bases, and 3 bases stayed unmatched. The DNA for the CDR3 is TGCAGCGTTAGACAGGGTGCAACTAATGAAAAACTGTTTTTT. Residues: CSVRQGATNEKLFF.